Following are 8 T cell receptor beta chains from one sample sequenced in a study of T cell changes during pregnancy in multiple sclerosis. Sequencing was performed with immunoSEQ multiplex PCR; in TCRdb, only in-frame clones are kept and a portion is missing. The sample records around 30,000 clones, roughly nine tenths being singletons. The source material was CD8+ T cells from peripheral blood mononuclear cells, sampled in the second trimester of pregnancy. Source of these receptors: a female donor with multiple sclerosis, enrolled in a pregnancy study.

This chain links TRBV7-9 with TRBJ2-1, with 11 bases matching TRBD2. The CDR3 runs to 12 residues. Losses at the gene ends were 3 bases for V and 13 bases for J; bases not matched to a gene: 2. The germline V gene has CDR1 SEHNR and CDR2 FQNEAQ (reference sequence). The CDR3 spells CASSFSGGAQFF. The DNA for the CDR3 is TGTGCCAGCAGCTTTAGCGGGGGGGCCCAGTTCTTC.

The chain carries TRBV7-8 and TRBJ1-1; D perhaps matches TRBD1 (6 bases). Germline CDR1 reads SGHVS; CDR2 reads FQNEAQ. Trimming pared 5 bases from V and 3 bases from J, leaving 25 bases between. This CDR3 region has 18 residues. The CDR3 nucleotides read TGTGCCAGCAGCCCACCTGGCGTCCGGGACAACTGGGACACTGAAGCTTTCTTT. It specifies CASSPPGVRDNWDTEAFF.

This clone was recorded a few times. V usage is TRBV4-1 and J usage is TRBJ1-1, with a weak D call TRBD1 (5 bases). The CDR3 covers 14 residues. V was shortened by 1 base and J by 4 bases, with 10 bases between the two germline ends. The germline gives CDR1 MGHRA, CDR2 YSYEKL. The CDR3 here is CASSQVRGGTEAFF. The CDR3 DNA reads as TGCGCCAGCAGCCAAGTAAGGGGAGGCACTGAAGCTTTCTTT.

The chain is built from TRBV9 and TRBJ1-6, with 7 bases matching TRBD1. Looked up from germline, CDR1 is SGDLS and CDR2 is YYNGEE. Unmatched junction bases numbered 7, after V lost 3 bases and J lost 7 bases. The CDR3 loop spans 15 amino acids. This CDR3 reads CASSGTGTVNSPLHF. DNA for the CDR3: TGTGCCAGCAGCGGTACCGGGACAGTAAATTCACCCCTCCACTTT.

The V call is TRBV7-9, the J call TRBJ2-6; D may be TRBD1 (7 bases). The CDR3 contains 18 residues. Germline-derived CDR1 and CDR2 are SEHNR and FQNEAQ (reference sequence). V gave up 3 bases and J gave up 0 bases, with 15 bases separating them. The CDR3 nucleotides read TGTGCCAGCAGCTTCGCGGGACAGTTACTCTCTGGGGCCAACGTCCTGACTTTC. Translating gives CASSFAGQLLSGANVLTF.

The V and J genes are TRBV2 and TRBJ1-2; D unresolved. The CDR3 extends over 12 amino acids. Germline loops: CDR1 SNHLY, CDR2 FYNNEI. Trimming pared 8 bases from V and 10 bases from J, leaving 17 bases between. The CDR3 loop is CASPSGLGDYTF. CDR3 coding DNA: TGTGCCAGCCCCAGCGGGTTGGGAGACTACACCTTC.

The chain carries TRBV27 and TRBJ2-7; D is possibly TRBD1 (5 bases). V lost 8 bases and J 5 bases, leaving 10 bases between the germline ends. Germline CDR1 reads MNHEY; CDR2 reads SMNVEV (reference sequence). The CDR3 is 11 residues long. The CDR3 sequence: CASSGSNEQYF. The CDR3 coding sequence is TGTGCCAGCTCAGGGTCTAACGAGCAGTACTTC.

The chain combines TRBV27 with TRBJ2-1; 7 bases line up with TRBD2. Trimming took 5 bases from V and 0 from J; bases not matched to a gene: 7. This CDR3 has 16 residues. CDR1 is MNHEY and CDR2 is SMNVEV in the germline V gene (reference sequence). The CDR3 DNA reads TGTGCCAGCAGTGGGGGGGGACGGAGCTCCTACAATGAGCAGTTCTTC. Its protein is CASSGGGRSSYNEQFF.